These 29 T cell receptor beta chains share one sample of origin, sequenced in a study of beta chain features in type 1 diabetes. Expressed TCRB transcripts were sequenced, since all the RNA that had been isolated was reverse transcribed. Only in-frame clones appear in the TCRdb table, and some are missing; sequencing was by immunoSEQ multiplex PCR. The table includes tens of thousands of clones, approximately 32% detected once. Sequences were obtained from stem cell memory CD4+ T cells from blood. The receptors originated from a woman between 18 and 30 years old in good health.

This chain connects TRBV7-9 to TRBJ2-7; D is uncertain. CDR3 length: 15 amino acids. Germline loops: CDR1 SEHNR, CDR2 FQNEAQ (reference sequence). V was shortened by 5 bases and J by 2 bases, with 16 bases between the two germline ends. CDR3 sequence reads: CASSPVVRSTYEQYF. The DNA for the CDR3 is TGTGCCAGCAGCCCGGTTGTCCGATCCACCTACGAGCAGTACTTC.

This clone was recorded a few times. The CDR3 DNA reads TGCGCCAGCAGCTTGGGCGTGGGAGTGACCTACGAGCAGTACTTC. Its translation is CASSLGVGVTYEQYF. V usage is TRBV5-1 and J usage is TRBJ2-7, with D tentatively TRBD2 (5 bases). The CDR3 is made up of 15 amino acids. Deletions cut 0 bases from V and 2 bases from J, with 12 bases between. Germline CDR1 is SGHRS and CDR2 is YFSETQ.

This clone was observed many times. The chain couples TRBV7-9 to TRBJ2-1; 7 bases map to TRBD2. The V gene end was trimmed by 8 bases and the J gene end by 9 bases; junction bases not matched to a gene: 10. Germline loops: CDR1 SEHNR, CDR2 FQNEAQ (reference sequence). CDR3 size: 13 residues. The CDR3 bases are TGTGCCAGCTCGATGACTAGCTCTGGTGAGCAGTTCTTC. It codes for CASSMTSSGEQFF.

The chain carries TRBV6-6 and TRBJ2-7; no clear D gene. Germline loops: CDR1 MNHNY, CDR2 SVGAGI (reference sequence). Trimming took 7 bases from V and 3 from J, leaving 13 bases between them. This CDR3 contains 13 residues. This CDR3 is CASTPTDYYEQYF. DNA of the CDR3: TGTGCCAGCACCCCGACTGATTACTACGAGCAGTACTTC.

This clone was counted between two and nine times. This chain joins TRBV5-1 and TRBJ2-1; D remains unclear. V dropped 1 base and J dropped 8 bases, with 16 bases sitting between them. The CDR3 loop spans 15 amino acids. The germline gives CDR1 SGHRS, CDR2 YFSETQ. As DNA, the CDR3 is TGCGCCAGCAGCTTGCAAGCGTCGGAATTCGATGAGCAGTTCTTC. This gives the protein CASSLQASEFDEQFF. The complete variable domain, with remaining parts taken from reference TRBV5-1 and TRBJ2-1, reads KAGVTQTPRYLIKTRGQQVTLSCSPISGHRSVSWYQQTPGQGLQFLFEYFSETQRNKGNFPGRFSGRQFSNSRSEMNVSTLELGDSALYLCASSLQASEFDEQFFGPGTRLTVL.

This clone was found a few times. This chain uses TRBV30 with TRBJ1-1; 10 nucleotides align to TRBD1. The CDR3 extends over 14 amino acids. V dropped 4 bases and J dropped 2; count of bases not matched to a gene: 4. The germline V gene has CDR1 GTSNPN and CDR2 SVGIG (reference sequence). CDR3 loop: CAWTWDRGNTEAFF. In DNA form, the CDR3 reads TGTGCCTGGACTTGGGACAGGGGAAACACTGAAGCTTTCTTT.

This rearrangement joins TRBV7-3 to TRBJ1-2; D is uncertain. Germline CDR1 SGHTA, CDR2 FQGTGA. Trimming stripped 0 bases from V and 7 bases from J, with 9 bases between. The CDR3 covers 13 residues. CDR3 DNA: TGTGCCAGCAGCTTAACTGGTCTAATTGGCTACACCTTC. Translating it yields CASSLTGLIGYTF.

The rearrangement links TRBV10-3 to TRBJ2-1, with TRBD2 identical over 14 bases. The CDR3 spans 17 residues. The V segment lost 6 bases and the J segment 8 bases; nucleotides outside the gene matches: 12. Looked up from germline, CDR1 is ENHRY and CDR2 is SYGVKD. The DNA of the CDR3 is TGTGCCATCAGGGGAAACTGGGGGACTAGCGGGAGACATGAGCAGTTCTTC. Amino acids: CAIRGNWGTSGRHEQFF.

There are a few counts of this clone. The chain uses TRBV5-1 and TRBJ2-1, with a possible D match to TRBD2 (6 bases). Germline CDR1 reads SGHRS; CDR2 reads YFSETQ. The CDR3 covers 15 residues. V lost 2 bases and J 2 bases, leaving 11 bases between the germline ends. CDR3 sequence (DNA): TGCGCCAGCAGCTTAGCGGGCTTTACCTACAATGAGCAGTTCTTC. Residues: CASSLAGFTYNEQFF. The entire variable domain, with the rest obtained from reference TRBV5-1 and TRBJ2-1, is as follows: KAGVTQTPRYLIKTRGQQVTLSCSPISGHRSVSWYQQTPGQGLQFLFEYFSETQRNKGNFPGRFSGRQFSNSRSEMNVSTLELGDSALYLCASSLAGFTYNEQFFGPGTRLTVL.

Worth noting for this clone: In the same sample, other DNA sequences code for this CDR3. The chain carries TRBV18 and TRBJ2-7; D is unresolved. This CDR3 has 13 amino acids. Trimming pared 2 bases from V and 3 bases from J, leaving 8 bases between. CDR1 is KGHSH and CDR2 is LQKENI in the germline V gene. As DNA, the CDR3 is TGTGCCAGCTCACCAGCAGGAAGCTACGAGCAGTACTTC. It codes for CASSPAGSYEQYF.

This clone occurred a few times. The chain has TRBV20-1 and TRBJ2-7; D is uncertain. The V and J ends lost 3 bases and 3 bases respectively, with 6 bases between them. This CDR3 is 11 amino acids long. Germline CDR1 is DFQATT and CDR2 is SNEGSKA (reference sequence). CDR3 sequence: CSARLDYEQYF. CDR3 sequence (DNA): TGCAGTGCTAGGTTAGACTACGAGCAGTACTTC.

This clone has more than one count but fewer than ten. This rearrangement joins TRBV5-1 to TRBJ2-1; 10 bases agree with TRBD2. The CDR3 contains 15 residues. Germline loops: CDR1 SGHRS, CDR2 YFSETQ. The J segment lost 4 bases and the V segment lost 3 bases, leaving 4 bases of the junction unmatched. CDR3: CASSSGTSEYNEQFF. The CDR3 coding sequence is TGCGCCAGCAGCTCCGGGACTAGCGAGTACAATGAGCAGTTCTTC. Combining the CDR3 with reference TRBV5-1 and TRBJ2-1 gives the whole variable domain KAGVTQTPRYLIKTRGQQVTLSCSPISGHRSVSWYQQTPGQGLQFLFEYFSETQRNKGNFPGRFSGRQFSNSRSEMNVSTLELGDSALYLCASSSGTSEYNEQFFGPGTRLTVL.

The rearrangement joins TRBV5-1 to TRBJ1-4; a possible D gene is TRBD1 (6 bases). This CDR3 has 16 residues. Germline assignment: CDR1 SGHRS and CDR2 YFSETQ. The V end lost 2 bases, the J end lost 3 bases, and 14 bases lay between the germline ends. The CDR3 nucleotides read TGCGCCAGCAGCTTCCGACGGAAGGGGGCTAATGAAAAACTGTTTTTT. Translation: CASSFRRKGANEKLFF.

The rearrangement links TRBV7-4 to TRBJ1-5; TRBD1 aligns across 7 bases. The junction had 14 bases not matched to a gene; V was cut back by 5 bases and J by 7 bases. Germline V gives CDR1 SGHVT, CDR2 SQSDAQ. The CDR3 has 16 amino acids. The CDR3 DNA reads as TGTGCCAGCAGCCCCGGTGACAGGGCCATGGGACAGCCCCAGCATTTT. It encodes CASSPGDRAMGQPQHF.

V and J are TRBV29-1 and TRBJ1-2; 7 nucleotides line up with TRBD1. V gave up 5 bases and J gave up 8 bases; unmatched junction bases: 5. CDR3 length: 11 residues. CDR1 is SQVTM, CDR2 ANQGSEA, per germline. CDR3 DNA sequence: TGCAGCGTTATGACAGGGAGAGGCTACACCTTC. It codes for CSVMTGRGYTF. Based on the CDR3 plus reference TRBV29-1 and TRBJ1-2, the full variable domain is SAVISQKPSRDICQRGTSLTIQCQVDSQVTMMFWYRQQPGQSLTLIATANQGSEATYESGFVIDKFPISRPNLTFSTLTVSNMSPEDSSIYLCSVMTGRGYTFGSGTRLTVV.

The rearrangement joins TRBV9 to TRBJ2-1; no firm D call. V was trimmed by 0 bases and J by 7 bases, leaving 14 bases between them. From germline, CDR1 is SGDLS and CDR2 YYNGEE. This CDR3 is built from 15 residues. The CDR3 loop reads CASSVATTSENEQFF. The DNA of the CDR3 is TGTGCCAGCAGCGTAGCTACTACATCGGAAAATGAGCAGTTCTTC.

The genes are TRBV28 and TRBJ1-2, with D tentatively TRBD1 (6 bases). Germline V lookup: CDR1 MDHEN, CDR2 SYDVKM. V lost 2 bases and J 0 bases, leaving 7 bases between the germline ends. The CDR3 runs to 14 residues. The CDR3 loop is CASSLGQTNYGYTF. The CDR3 DNA sequence: TGTGCCAGCAGTTTAGGACAGACTAACTATGGCTACACCTTC.

Here the CDR3 reads CAWGNTGTYEQYF. The CDR3 bases are TGTGCCTGGGGGAATACGGGGACCTACGAGCAGTACTTC. The V and J genes are TRBV30 and TRBJ2-7; tentative D call: TRBD2 (5 bases). The V gene's germline CDR1 is GTSNPN and CDR2 SVGIG (reference sequence). V was pared by 5 bases and J by 2 bases, with 13 bases between. CDR3 size: 13 residues.

This chain connects TRBV6-5 to TRBJ2-2; possible D gene TRBD1, 5 bases. V was clipped by 0 bases and J by 6 bases, with 8 bases between them. The germline gives CDR1 MNHEY, CDR2 SVGAGI. This CDR3 spans 14 amino acids. The CDR3 protein is CASSYSNRPGELFF. The CDR3 DNA sequence: TGTGCCAGCAGTTACTCGAACAGGCCCGGGGAGCTGTTTTTT.

The V gene is TRBV30, the J gene TRBJ1-5, with 9 bases lining up with TRBD1. V was pared by 2 bases and J by 3 bases, with 11 bases of the junction left unmatched. CDR1 is GTSNPN and CDR2 is SVGIG in the germline V gene (reference sequence). The CDR3 has 17 amino acids. CDR3 sequence (DNA): TGTGCCTGGAGTTCAGACAGGGGGGGTAGGTTCAATCAGCCCCAGCATTTT. This codes for CAWSSDRGGRFNQPQHF.

This clone turned up a few times. J is TRBJ1-2 and V is TRBV29-1, with D perhaps TRBD1 (5 bases). With 7 bases removed from V and 0 bases from J, the gap between germline ends came to 12 bases. CDR1 SQVTM and CDR2 ANQGSEA come from the germline V gene. The CDR3 is 13 amino acids. This chain's CDR3 is CSGGGTSNYGYTF. The CDR3 coding sequence is TGCAGCGGGGGGGGAACCTCTAACTATGGCTACACCTTC.

V usage is TRBV5-1 and J usage is TRBJ2-1, with TRBD2 identical over 10 bases. The CDR3 totals 16 residues. Trimming cost V 4 bases and J 4 bases; bases outside gene matches: 8. In germline, CDR1 is SGHRS, CDR2 YFSETQ. The CDR3 bases are TGCGCCAGCAGCCCCCAGCTAGCGGGAGTGTACAATGAGCAGTTCTTC. Protein sequence: CASSPQLAGVYNEQFF.

The chain couples TRBV27 to TRBJ2-7; weak D call: TRBD1 (6 bases). This CDR3 spans 13 amino acids. Germline V CDR1 and CDR2: MNHEY, SMNVEV (reference sequence). V lost 9 bases and J lost 1, with 13 bases in between. The CDR3 region has the DNA TGTGCCAGTTGGACAGCCGAATCCTACGAGCAGTACTTC. It codes for CASWTAESYEQYF.

This clone has just a few counts. Other DNA sequences in the sample encode the same CDR3. The chain recombines TRBV2 with TRBJ2-1, with 11 bases that match TRBD1. The junction had 3 bases not matched to a gene; V was cut back by 4 bases and J by 4 bases. Germline CDR1 reads SNHLY; CDR2 reads FYNNEI. The CDR3 covers 15 residues. The CDR3 loop reads CASSGGTGGYNEQFF. CDR3 nucleotide sequence: TGTGCCAGCAGTGGCGGGACAGGGGGTTACAATGAGCAGTTCTTC.

DNA for the CDR3: TGCGCCAGCAGCCAACCCGGAGGGGGGGGTCCTACCTACGAGCAGTACTTC. It specifies CASSQPGGGGPTYEQYF. This chain connects TRBV4-1 to TRBJ2-7, with D possibly being TRBD2 (7 bases). V was trimmed by 2 bases and J by 2 bases, leaving 19 bases between them. This CDR3 has 17 residues. Germline V gene sequence: CDR1 MGHRA, CDR2 YSYEKL.

This clone was detected a few times. This sequence joins TRBV9 and TRBJ1-1; D is unclear. Trimming left V 5 bases short and J 3 bases short, with 14 bases between. This CDR3 is built from 14 residues. Germline V gives CDR1 SGDLS, CDR2 YYNGEE. In DNA form, the CDR3 reads TGTGCCAGCAGGGAGGCAGGAAGGGACACTGAAGCTTTCTTT. Protein product: CASREAGRDTEAFF.

The genes are TRBV9 and TRBJ1-2; D is undetermined. Germline V gene lookup returns CDR1 SGDLS and CDR2 YYNGEE. V lost 0 bases to trimming and J lost 2 bases, with 11 bases between them. The CDR3 extends over 15 amino acids. CDR3 sequence (DNA): TGTGCCAGCAGCGTAGCTCCGGGGATGAACTATGGCTACACCTTC. Its translation is CASSVAPGMNYGYTF.

The chain couples TRBV19 to TRBJ2-7; 13 nucleotides align to TRBD2. Trimming took 5 bases from V and 6 from J; bases not matched to a gene: 7. The CDR3 totals 15 residues. Germline V gene sequence: CDR1 LNHDA, CDR2 SQIVND (reference sequence). The CDR3 reads CASSAWTSGSVEQYF. As DNA, the CDR3 is TGTGCCAGTAGTGCCTGGACTAGCGGGAGTGTCGAGCAGTACTTC.

This clone has just a few counts. The J gene is TRBJ1-1, the V gene TRBV4-1; TRBD1 matches at 7 bases. Germline CDR1 is MGHRA and CDR2 is YSYEKL. V shed 6 bases, J shed 3 bases, and the junction held 19 bases outside the gene matches. This CDR3 is 18 amino acids long. The CDR3 nucleotides are TGCGCCAGCAGTCCAGCTCTATCCAGGGGGGTTTTTGACACTGAAGCTTTCTTT. Its protein is CASSPALSRGVFDTEAFF.